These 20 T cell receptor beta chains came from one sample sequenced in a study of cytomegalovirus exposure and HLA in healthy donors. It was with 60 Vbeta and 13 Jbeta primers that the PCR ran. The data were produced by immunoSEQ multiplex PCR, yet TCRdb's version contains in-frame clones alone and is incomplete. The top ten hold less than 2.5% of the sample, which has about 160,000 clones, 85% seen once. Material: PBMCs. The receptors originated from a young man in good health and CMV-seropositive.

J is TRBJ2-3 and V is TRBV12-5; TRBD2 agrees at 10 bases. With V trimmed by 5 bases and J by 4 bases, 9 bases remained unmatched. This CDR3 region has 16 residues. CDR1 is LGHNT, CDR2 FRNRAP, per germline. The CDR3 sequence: CASGIFSGGAPDTQYF. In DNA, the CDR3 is TGTGCTAGTGGTATCTTCAGCGGGGGGGCACCAGATACGCAGTATTTT.

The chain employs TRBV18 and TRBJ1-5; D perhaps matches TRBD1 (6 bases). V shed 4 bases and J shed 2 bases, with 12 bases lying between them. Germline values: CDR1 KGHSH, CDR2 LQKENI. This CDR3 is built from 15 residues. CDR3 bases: TGTGCCAGCTCACGGAACCGACAGGGCAATCAGCCCCAGCATTTT. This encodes CASSRNRQGNQPQHF.

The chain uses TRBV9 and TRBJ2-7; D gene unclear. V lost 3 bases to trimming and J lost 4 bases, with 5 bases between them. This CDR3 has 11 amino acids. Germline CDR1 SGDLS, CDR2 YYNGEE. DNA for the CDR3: TGTGCCAGCAGCGCCGGGTACGAGCAGTACTTC. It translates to CASSAGYEQYF.

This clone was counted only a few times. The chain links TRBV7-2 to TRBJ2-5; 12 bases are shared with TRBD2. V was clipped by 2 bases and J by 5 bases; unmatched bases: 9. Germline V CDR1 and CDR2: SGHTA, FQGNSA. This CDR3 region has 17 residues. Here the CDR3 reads CASSLRASGGAWETQYF. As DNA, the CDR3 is TGTGCCAGCAGCTTAAGGGCTAGCGGGGGGGCGTGGGAGACCCAGTACTTC.

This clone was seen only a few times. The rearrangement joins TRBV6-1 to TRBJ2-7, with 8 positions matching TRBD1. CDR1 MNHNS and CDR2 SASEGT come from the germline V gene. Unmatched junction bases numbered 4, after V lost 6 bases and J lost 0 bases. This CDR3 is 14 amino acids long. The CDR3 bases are TGTGCCAGCAGCTACAGGGGGATCTCCTACGAGCAGTACTTC. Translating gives CASSYRGISYEQYF.

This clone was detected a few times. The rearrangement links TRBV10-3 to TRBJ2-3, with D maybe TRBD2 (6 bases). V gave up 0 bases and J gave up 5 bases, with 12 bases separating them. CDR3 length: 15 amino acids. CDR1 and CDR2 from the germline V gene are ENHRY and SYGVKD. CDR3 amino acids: CAISESTGRGDTQYF. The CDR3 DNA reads TGTGCCATCAGTGAGTCGACCGGGCGGGGAGATACGCAGTATTTT.

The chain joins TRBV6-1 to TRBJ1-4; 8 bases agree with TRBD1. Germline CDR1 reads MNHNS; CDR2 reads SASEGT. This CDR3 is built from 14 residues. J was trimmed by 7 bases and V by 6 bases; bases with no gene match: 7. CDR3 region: CASRTGQVVEKLFF. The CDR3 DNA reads TGTGCCAGCAGGACGGGACAGGTAGTTGAAAAACTGTTTTTT.

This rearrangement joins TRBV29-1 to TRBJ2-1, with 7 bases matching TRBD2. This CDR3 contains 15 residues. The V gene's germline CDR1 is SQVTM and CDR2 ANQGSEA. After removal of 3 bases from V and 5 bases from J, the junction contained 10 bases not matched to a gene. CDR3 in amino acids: CSVDLTAGLHNEQFF. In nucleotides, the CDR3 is TGCAGCGTTGACCTGACAGCGGGGCTCCACAATGAGCAGTTCTTC.

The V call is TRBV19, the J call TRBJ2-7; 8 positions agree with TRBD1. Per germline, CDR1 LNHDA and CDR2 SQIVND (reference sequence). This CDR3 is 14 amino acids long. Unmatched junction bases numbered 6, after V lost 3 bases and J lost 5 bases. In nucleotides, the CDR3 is TGTGCCAGTAGTATCCACAGGGGGTGGCACGAGCAGTACTTC. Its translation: CASSIHRGWHEQYF. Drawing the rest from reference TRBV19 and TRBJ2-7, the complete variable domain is DGGITQSPKYLFRKEGQNVTLSCEQNLNHDAMYWYRQDPGQGLRLIYYSQIVNDFQKGDIAEGYSVSREKKESFPLTVTSAQKNPTAFYLCASSIHRGWHEQYFGPGTRLTVT.

Here the CDR3 DNA reads TGTGCCAGCACCCCGCTGGGGGGTGAAAAACTGTTTTTT. Its translation: CASTPLGGEKLFF. This chain links TRBV14 with TRBJ1-4, with a possible D match to TRBD1 (5 bases). Trimming took 7 bases from V and 7 from J, leaving 13 bases between them. Germline assignment: CDR1 SGHDN and CDR2 FVKESK. The CDR3 has 13 amino acids.

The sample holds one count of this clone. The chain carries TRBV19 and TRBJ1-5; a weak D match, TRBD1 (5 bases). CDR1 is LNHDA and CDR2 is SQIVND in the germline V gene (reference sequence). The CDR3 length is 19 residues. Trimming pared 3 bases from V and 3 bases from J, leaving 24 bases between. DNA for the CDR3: TGTGCCAGTAGTATCGGACTATCCAATGCAGGGAATAACAATCAGCCCCAGCATTTT. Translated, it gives CASSIGLSNAGNNNQPQHF. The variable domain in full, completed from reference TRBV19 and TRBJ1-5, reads DGGITQSPKYLFRKEGQNVTLSCEQNLNHDAMYWYRQDPGQGLRLIYYSQIVNDFQKGDIAEGYSVSREKKESFPLTVTSAQKNPTAFYLCASSIGLSNAGNNNQPQHFGDGTRLSIL.

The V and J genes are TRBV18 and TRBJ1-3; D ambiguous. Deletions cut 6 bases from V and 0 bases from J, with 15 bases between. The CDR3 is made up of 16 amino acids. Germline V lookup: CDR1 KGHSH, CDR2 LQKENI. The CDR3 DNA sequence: TGTGCCAGCTCGCCGTCGGAGGCTGACTCTGGAAACACCATATATTTT. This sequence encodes CASSPSEADSGNTIYF. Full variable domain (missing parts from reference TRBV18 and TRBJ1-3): NAGVMQNPRHLVRRRGQEARLRCSPMKGHSHVYWYRQLPEEGLKFMVYLQKENIIDESGMPKERFSAEFPKEGPSILRIQQVVRGDSAAYFCASSPSEADSGNTIYFGEGSWLTVV.

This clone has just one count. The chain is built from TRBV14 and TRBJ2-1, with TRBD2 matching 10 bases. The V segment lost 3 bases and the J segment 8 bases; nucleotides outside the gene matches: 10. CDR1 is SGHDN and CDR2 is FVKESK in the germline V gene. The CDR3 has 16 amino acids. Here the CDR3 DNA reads TGTGCCAGCAGCCAGATGAGCGGGGGGGCCCTTGATGAGCAGTTCTTC. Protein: CASSQMSGGALDEQFF.

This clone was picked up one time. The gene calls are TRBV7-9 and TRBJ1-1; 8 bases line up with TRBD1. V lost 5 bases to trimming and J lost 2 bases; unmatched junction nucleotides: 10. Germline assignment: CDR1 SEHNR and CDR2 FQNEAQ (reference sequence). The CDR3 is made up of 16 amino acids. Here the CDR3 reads CASSPSGTGGNTEAFF. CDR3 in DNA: TGTGCCAGCAGCCCCTCCGGGACAGGAGGAAACACTGAAGCTTTCTTT. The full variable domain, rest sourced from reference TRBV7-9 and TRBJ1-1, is DTGVSQNPRHKITKRGQNVTFRCDPISEHNRLYWYRQTLGQGPEFLTYFQNEAQLEKSRLLSDRFSAERPKGSFSTLEIQRTEQGDSAMYLCASSPSGTGGNTEAFFGQGTRLTVV.

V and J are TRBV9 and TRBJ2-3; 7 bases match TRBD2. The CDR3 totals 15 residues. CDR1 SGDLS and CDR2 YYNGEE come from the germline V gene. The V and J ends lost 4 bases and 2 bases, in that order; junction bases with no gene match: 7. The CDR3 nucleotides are TGTGCCAGCAGCCCTTTGGGGGGGACCACAGATACGCAGTATTTT. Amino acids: CASSPLGGTTDTQYF.

The CDR3, as DNA: TGCGCCAGCAGCTCACAGGGCTCTGGGGCCAACGTCCTGACTTTC. Its translation: CASSSQGSGANVLTF. This sequence joins TRBV5-1 and TRBJ2-6; tentative D call: TRBD1 (6 bases). Germline V gene data show CDR1 as SGHRS and CDR2 as YFSETQ. The CDR3 loop spans 15 amino acids. Trimming removed 3 bases from V and 0 bases from J, with 7 bases in between.

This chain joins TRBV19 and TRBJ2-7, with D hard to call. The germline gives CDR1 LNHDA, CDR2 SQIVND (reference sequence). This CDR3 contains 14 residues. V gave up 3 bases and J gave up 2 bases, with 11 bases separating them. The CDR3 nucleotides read TGTGCCAGTAGTATCAACACAGCTACCTACGAGCAGTACTTC. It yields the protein CASSINTATYEQYF.

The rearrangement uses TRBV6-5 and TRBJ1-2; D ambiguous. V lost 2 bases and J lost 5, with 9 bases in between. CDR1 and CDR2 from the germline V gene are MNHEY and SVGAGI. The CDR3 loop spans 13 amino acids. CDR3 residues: CASSYPPGYGYTF. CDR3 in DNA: TGTGCCAGCAGTTACCCCCCAGGATATGGCTACACCTTC.

The CDR3: CASSTGTSNSPLHF. The DNA of the CDR3 is TGTGCCAGTAGTACCGGGACAAGTAATTCACCCCTCCACTTT. This sequence joins TRBV19 and TRBJ1-6, with D perhaps matching TRBD1 (6 bases). Trimming removed 4 bases from V and 6 bases from J, with 10 bases in between. The CDR3 totals 14 residues. CDR1 and CDR2 (germline): LNHDA, SQIVND (reference sequence).

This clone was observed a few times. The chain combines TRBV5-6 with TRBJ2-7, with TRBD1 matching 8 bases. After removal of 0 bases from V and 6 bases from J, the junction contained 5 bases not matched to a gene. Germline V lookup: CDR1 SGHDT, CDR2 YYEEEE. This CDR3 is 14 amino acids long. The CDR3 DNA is TGTGCCAGCAGCTTGGGGACAGGGATCATCGAGCAGTACTTC. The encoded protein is CASSLGTGIIEQYF.